This paragraph reports one TCR beta chain. This clonotype was recorded many times. Its target antigen remains unknown. Per-nucleotide qualities are absent, and no much larger clonotype sits a single base away. Hyperthyroidism patients were newly diagnosed, had a disease duration of under 2 months, and were aged 18 to 65 years. Exclusion was applied to patients with uncontrolled infections, other autoimmune diseases, pregnancy or lactation. Clinical symptoms, serum thyroxine and TRAb, thyroid ultrasound, and orbital computed tomography formed the basis for the diagnoses. Blood from progressor patients was drawn when they were first diagnosed with hyperthyroidism, before any ophthalmopathy symptoms appeared. Ficoll-Paque density gradient centrifugation was used to isolate PBMCs from around 10 ml of fresh peripheral blood. Progressor patients were initially diagnosed with Graves' hyperthyroidism and developed ophthalmopathy during follow-up. Total RNA was extracted with Trizol reagent, and quality was checked on an Agilent 2100 Bioanalyzer.

The data stem from a study of T cells in Graves' hyperthyroidism and ophthalmopathy (dated by TCRdb to about 2019). Background for the entire study: Peripheral blood was sampled at the time of initial diagnosis, prior to any treatment. Thyroid tissue and blood T-cell repertoires from more than 5 Graves' hyperthyroidism patients were also compared in the study. For training and testing, the roughly 93 patients in the discovery cohort were randomly divided in a 7:3 ratio. The paper describes TCR Vbeta CDR3 sequencing of 120 to 150 peripheral blood samples, made up of 43 ophthalmopathy patients, around 78 hyperthyroidism patients and some 17 progressor patients. A discovery cohort of roughly 100 patients, approximately 44 with Graves' ophthalmopathy and roughly 59 with stable Graves' hyperthyroidism, was used to find distinguishing TCR V-J signatures. Whether ophthalmopathy could be predicted prospectively was tested in an independent validation cohort made up of 18 to 20 hyperthyroidism patients plus 17 patients who later progressed to ophthalmopathy. Once sampling was done, hyperthyroidism patients were given methimazole at a starting dose of 30 mg daily, whereas ophthalmopathy patients were given high-dose intravenous methylprednisolone.

Overall results and qualifications from the work: Most expanded thyroid clonotypes (frequency above 0.001) were also detected in blood, suggesting blood repertoires may reflect thyroid immune responses. Ophthalmopathy was separated from stable hyperthyroidism by a 13 V-J signature model, with around 90% sensitivity and approximately 84% specificity obtained in cross-validation and 80%/75% obtained in testing. In validation, progression to ophthalmopathy was predicted by the model with 70% to 71% sensitivity and roughly 76% specificity, a median of approximately 6.5 months before onset. Sample size was not statistically predetermined, and blinding of investigators to group allocation was not performed.

From V the trimming removes 7 bases and from J it removes 1 base, while the gene matches leave 6 bases of the junction unaccounted for. Counted from cysteine to phenylalanine, this CDR3 has 14 amino acids. Solely the CDR3 DNA is kept, with 42 bases framed from the first base. TCR beta CDR3 regions were amplified from RNA transcripts. The first round of RT-PCR for the TCR CDR3 was performed with the HTBI primer set and the Qiagen OneStep RT-PCR kit. Libraries were constructed in a second round of multiplex PCR, after which size selection and purification were carried out. Sequencing of the libraries was done on an Illumina HiSeq2000 using paired-end 100 bp reads. Per the authors' processing: SOAPnuke was used to process the raw data, with reads discarded if the reads contained adapters or uncalled bases, had a mean Phred below 15, or lacked an exact constant-primer or identifier match. High-quality paired reads were merged with COPE v1.2.5, and unique nucleotide sequences were defined as clonotypes. MiTCR v1.1 was used to align the clonotypes against IMGT TRBV, TRBD and TRBJ reference segments. The analysis was restricted to V-J combinations with a frequency above 0.0001, which together covered about 99% of the repertoires. The TCS score was defined as F50 (clonal expansion) divided by E x V (chaos), with BLOSUM62-based TCRdist calculated between CDR3 peptides within each V-J. Welch's t-statistics and random forest reduced around 520 V-J features to 13, which were used in a naive Bayes classifier (R e1071). TCRdb trimmed public reads at Q25 via fastp, called clones via MiXCR and kept in-frame beta chains. Under each unique CDR3 protein, matching rows form one entry showing the most common genes and DNA. These V and J calls originate from TCRdb's pipeline instead of the authors' own analysis. The sample data list fewer than 900,000 distinct CDR3 sequences, and approximately 18% of these were observed just once. The biggest ten clones account for over 15% of the sample.

This TCR was sampled from a woman aged 45-59 years with Graves' hyperthyroidism that later progressed to Graves' ophthalmopathy. The rearrangement joined TRBV12-3 or TRBV12-4 to TRBJ2-7; 8 of the junction bases match TRBD1. Sequenced sample: blood. The DNA is as follows: TGTGCCAGCAATGGGGGACAGGATTCCTACGAGCAGTACTTC. This codes for CASNGGQDSYEQYF.